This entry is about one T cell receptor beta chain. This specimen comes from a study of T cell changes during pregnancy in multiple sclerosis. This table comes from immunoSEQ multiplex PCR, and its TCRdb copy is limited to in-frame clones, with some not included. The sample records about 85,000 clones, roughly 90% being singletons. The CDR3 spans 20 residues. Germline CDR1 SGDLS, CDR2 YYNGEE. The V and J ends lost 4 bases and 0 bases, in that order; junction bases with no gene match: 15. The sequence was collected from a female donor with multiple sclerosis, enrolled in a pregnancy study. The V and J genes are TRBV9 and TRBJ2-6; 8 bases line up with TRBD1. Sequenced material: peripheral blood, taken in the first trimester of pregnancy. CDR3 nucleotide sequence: TGTGCCAGCAGCTACTCAATTACAGGGGGAATTAGCTCTGGGGCCAACGTCCTGACTTTC. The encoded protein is CASSYSITGGISSGANVLTF. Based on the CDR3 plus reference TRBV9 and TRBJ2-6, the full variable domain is DSGVTQTPKHLITATGQRVTLRCSPRSGDLSVYWYQQSLDQGLQFLIQYYNGEERAKGNILERFSAQQFPDLHSELNLSSLELGDSALYFCASSYSITGGISSGANVLTFGAGSRLTVL.